This TCR beta chain was recovered during a study of human T cells and chemical hapten exposure. This clonotype appeared many times. TCRdb re-called the RACE reads with MiXCR, one entry per CDR3 protein. The table has about 120,000 distinct CDR3 sequences, around 15% seen once. Trimming removed 5 bases at V and 4 bases at J, with 14 bases between. Germline V gene sequence: CDR1 SGHAT, CDR2 FQNNGV. This CDR3 has 14 amino acids. The time point was: patch test 1, 2 weeks after DPC sensitization. Sample treatment: therapeutic diphenylcyclopropenone sensitization with weekly scalp DPC. This chain joins TRBV11-2 and TRBJ1-1; D is perhaps TRBD1 (5 bases). The clonotype comes from a young man with alopecia areata. Some clones in this sample may be carry-over from other donors' samples. The sample consisted of whole blood, taken in connection with sensitization to the hapten diphenylcyclopropenone (DPC). Written as DNA, the CDR3 is TGTGCCAGCAGCCAGGCTGGGGCCTCCACTGAAGCTTTCTTT. Its translation is CASSQAGASTEAFF.